The source of this TCR beta chain is a study of blood T cell repertoires in COVID-19 (dated by TCRdb to 2020 to 2021). The study in broad terms: Collaborator samples came from the United States, Italy and Spain and covered acute and convalescent phases of COVID-19. The prospective study material was composed of cDNA or gDNA derived from T cells, B-cell-depleted T cells, or PBMCs. Subjects who had been exposed to COVID-19, were actively infected with it, or had recovered from it provided the deeply sampled blood TCRbeta repertoires that made up the dataset. The repertoires were released in a freely available public database meant as a resource for research on the immune response to SARS-CoV-2. Samples were obtained from the ongoing ImmuneRACE study (first 160 participants) and from 1,254 subjects provided by 6 global collaborators. A de-identified subject ID, COVID-19 status, age in years and sex were almost always included in the sample metadata. Where available, HLA class I and class II types were obtained from metadata supplied by the sample provider rather than from assay-based typing.

Whole blood was collected in K2EDTA tubes by collaborating institutions according to the institutions' own protocols. For TCRbeta analysis, collaborators shipped samples in one of three forms: frozen whole blood, isolated PBMCs, or DNA extracted from either of those sample types. The paper as a whole reports these results and caveats: The amount of clinical and demographic metadata varied by source and participant and was provided uncurated.

A remark on this clone: Its antigen target is currently unknown. No clone much larger than this one lies a single base away; base qualities are absent.

TCRbeta CDR3 regions were amplified from genomic DNA using the immunoSEQ Assay, a bias-controlled multiplex PCR. The paper's data handling went like this. Nucleated cell counts per sample were estimated from amplification of reference gene primers within the assay. Sequence reads were collapsed and filtered to measure the absolute abundance of every unique TCRbeta CDR3 rearrangement. For each sample, productive Simpson clonality was calculated by taking the square root of Simpson's diversity index across productive rearrangements. TCRdb took this table from immuneACCESS and kept in-frame rearrangements with V and J called. Such tables lack part of the clones; where checked against another copy, unresolved V genes explain under half of the gap, and the rest is unexplained. That table gives V, J and clone size, and the DNA gave D and trimming. For this sample there are 100,000 to 120,000 clones; about four fifths appear just once. Approximately 15% of the sample is in the top ten clones.

The CDR3 contains 15 residues, cysteine and phenylalanine counted. The DNA shown is the 45-base CDR3, in frame from base 1. V is trimmed back by 0 bases and J by 9 bases, and the junction contains 6 bases that no gene match accounts for. The germline V gene (reference sequence) specifies SGHKS as CDR1 and YYEKEE as CDR2. The sample consisted of peripheral blood. This TCR came from a woman aged 55-70 years with acute or convalescent COVID-19. In this chain, TRBV5-5 is recombined with TRBJ1-6; 7 bases in the junction line up with TRBD1. The CDR3: CASSLGSTGVSPLHF. The sequenced DNA is TGTGCCAGCAGCTTGGGGTCCACAGGGGTTTCACCCCTCCACTTT.